This T cell receptor (beta chain) was recovered during a study of cytomegalovirus exposure and HLA in healthy donors. Overall study findings and caveats: Further analysis, carried out later, found HLA-associated TCR beta chains more clonally expanded than equally common other chains. As a later analysis revealed, the rate of TCR association differed by HLA locus, with DRB1 most and HLA-C fewest. Cytomegalovirus status was reportedly diagnosed by the classifier with high sensitivity and specificity.

With respect to this clone: Its antigen is undetermined.

Vbeta (60) and Jbeta (13) primers were used in the PCR. Assay used: immunoSEQ multiplex PCR; TCRdb lists only in-frame clones, some missing. The repertoire holds 90,000 to 100,000 clones, around 76% seen once, with around 17% in the top ten. Trimming took 8 bases from V and 7 from J; bases not matched to a gene: 14. The germline V gene encodes CDR1 SQVTM and CDR2 ANQGSEA. The CDR3 is made up of 15 amino acids. The V gene is TRBV29-1, the J gene TRBJ2-1; TRBD1 agrees at 10 bases. Source material: PBMCs. This TCR came from a woman in her fifties or sixties in good health and CMV-seropositive. The CDR3 nucleotides are TGCAGCACGGGACAGGGGATGAGGTCAGGGAATGAGCAGTTCTTC. Protein: CSTGQGMRSGNEQFF.